Listed here are 24 T cell receptor beta chains from one sample, sequenced in a study of blood T cell repertoires in COVID-19. Profiling relied on immunoSEQ multiplex PCR, and the TCRdb table lists in-frame clones only, not all of them. The sample comprises about 230,000 clones, 80% to 90% of which are singletons, and around 0.96% rests with the top ten. The sequenced sample consisted of peripheral blood. The receptors here all came from a man between 40 and 49 years old with acute or convalescent COVID-19.

This sequence joins TRBV29-1 and TRBJ2-1; D gene uncertain. With 3 bases removed from V and 0 bases from J, the gap between germline ends came to 15 bases. Germline V CDR1 and CDR2: SQVTM, ANQGSEA. The CDR3 spans 16 residues. CDR3 amino acids: CSVESSGASSYNEQFF. In nucleotides, the CDR3 is TGCAGCGTTGAGTCCTCTGGCGCTAGCTCCTACAATGAGCAGTTCTTC.

DNA for the CDR3: TGTGCCAGCAGTTACGATCGGACAGGGAGGACAGATACGCAGTATTTT. Translated, it gives CASSYDRTGRTDTQYF. V and J are TRBV6-5 and TRBJ2-3, with 8 bases aligning to TRBD1. Germline lookup yields CDR1 MNHEY and CDR2 SVGAGI. V dropped 2 bases and J dropped 3; count of bases not matched to a gene: 7. The CDR3 covers 16 residues.

The chain is built from TRBV14 and TRBJ2-1; tentative D call: TRBD1 (6 bases). The germline CDR1 and CDR2 sequences are SGHDN and FVKESK. The CDR3 contains 15 residues. With 3 bases removed from V and 2 bases from J, the gap between germline ends came to 11 bases. In DNA, the CDR3 is TGTGCCAGCAGCCACCGGGACAATGCCTACAATGAGCAGTTCTTC. This encodes CASSHRDNAYNEQFF.

In this sample, this clone turned up a few times. The CDR3 region is CASLDPGGPNYGYTF. The CDR3 nucleotides read TGTGCCAGCTTGGATCCGGGGGGGCCAAACTATGGCTACACCTTC. The V gene is TRBV28, the J gene TRBJ1-2; tentative D call: TRBD1 (6 bases). CDR1 and CDR2 (germline): MDHEN, SYDVKM. The CDR3 has 15 amino acids. Trimming left V 8 bases short and J 2 bases short, with 18 bases between.

The chain joins TRBV2 to TRBJ1-2, with D unclear. V lost 6 bases to trimming and J lost 8 bases, with 16 bases between them. The CDR3 is 13 amino acids. CDR1 SNHLY and CDR2 FYNNEI come from the germline V gene. The CDR3 bases are TGTGCCAGCAGGGCGGTCGTGTCGGAAGGCTACACCTTC. As protein: CASRAVVSEGYTF. The full variable domain, its missing parts supplied by reference TRBV2 and TRBJ1-2, is EPEVTQTPSHQVTQMGQEVILRCVPISNHLYFYWYRQILGQKVEFLVSFYNNEISEKSEIFDDQFSVERPDGSNFTLKIRSTKLEDSAMYFCASRAVVSEGYTFGSGTRLTVV.

This clone was counted between two and nine times. This chain connects TRBV4-3 to TRBJ1-6; possibly TRBD1 for D (5 bases). Trimming shortened V by 0 bases and J by 10 bases, and 13 bases separated the two germline ends. In germline, CDR1 is LGHNA, CDR2 YSLEER. This CDR3 contains 15 residues. The CDR3 sequence is CASSQEGAGKSPLHF. Written as DNA, the CDR3 is TGCGCCAGCAGCCAAGAGGGCGCAGGGAAATCACCCCTCCACTTT.

The CDR3 nucleotides read TGTGCCAGCAGCTCCCGAACCGGGACAGGGGGCGTAATTGACGGCTACACCTTC. Protein: CASSSRTGTGGVIDGYTF. The genes are TRBV7-9 and TRBJ1-2; 12 bases match TRBD1. Germline assignment: CDR1 SEHNR and CDR2 FQNEAQ (reference sequence). V dropped 4 bases and J dropped 8; count of bases not matched to a gene: 17. The CDR3 contains 18 residues.

This rearrangement joins TRBV29-1 to TRBJ1-1; TRBD1 agrees at 8 bases. This CDR3 contains 11 residues. Germline loops: CDR1 SQVTM, CDR2 ANQGSEA. V lost 7 bases to trimming and J lost 6 bases; unmatched junction nucleotides: 4. DNA of the CDR3: TGCAGCGCGGACAGGGCGGCTGAAGCTTTCTTT. It encodes CSADRAAEAFF.

V usage is TRBV12-2 and J usage is TRBJ2-5; the table's D call, TRBD2, was not checked against the DNA. TRBV12-2 is a documented pseudogene. CDR3 length: 19 residues. CDR3 bases: TGTGCAAGTCGCTTAGGGCGACTAGCGGGGGGGCCATTGGAGGAGACCCAGTACTTC. It codes for CASRLGRLAGGPLEETQYF.

CDR3 DNA: TGTGCCAGCAGTTTGGTGGGGGGGGGAAAACTGTTTTTT. Translating gives CASSLVGGGKLFF. This rearrangement joins TRBV12-3 or TRBV12-4 to TRBJ1-4; D is possibly TRBD1 (5 bases). The CDR3 consists of 13 residues. V lost 3 bases, J lost 10 bases, and 12 bases lay in between.

The chain carries TRBV27 and TRBJ2-2; the D gene is possibly TRBD1 (5 bases). V gave up 4 bases and J gave up 2 bases, with 8 bases separating them. The CDR3 consists of 14 residues. The germline V gene encodes CDR1 MNHEY and CDR2 SMNVEV (reference sequence). The chain's CDR3 is CASSWTSNTGELFF. In DNA, the CDR3 is TGTGCCAGCAGTTGGACAAGTAACACCGGGGAGCTGTTTTTT.

CDR3 nucleotide sequence: TGTGCCAGCAGCTCCCCTAGTAGCGGAAACTACAATGAGCAGTTCTTC. Residues: CASSSPSSGNYNEQFF. The V and J genes are TRBV11-2 and TRBJ2-1; weak D call: TRBD2 (6 bases). Germline loops: CDR1 SGHAT, CDR2 FQNNGV. V shed 4 bases and J shed 3 bases, with 16 bases lying between them. CDR3 size: 16 residues. The complete variable domain, with remaining parts taken from reference TRBV11-2 and TRBJ2-1, reads EAGVAQSPRYKIIEKRQSVAFWCNPISGHATLYWYQQILGQGPKLLIQFQNNGVVDDSQLPKDRFSAERLKGVDSTLKIQPAKLEDSAVYLCASSSPSSGNYNEQFFGPGTRLTVL.

The chain uses TRBV6-5 and TRBJ1-1; possibly TRBD1 for D (5 bases). The CDR3 is made up of 15 amino acids. The V gene's germline CDR1 is MNHEY and CDR2 SVGAGI. V dropped 5 bases and J dropped 1 base, with 14 bases sitting between them. This chain's CDR3 is CASSPFQGTNTEAFF. DNA of the CDR3: TGTGCCAGCAGTCCCTTCCAGGGTACGAACACTGAAGCTTTCTTT.

This rearrangement joins TRBV19 to TRBJ2-5, with a possible D match to TRBD1 (7 bases). The V gene lost 3 bases and the J gene lost 1 base, with 15 bases spanning the gap. This CDR3 is built from 16 residues. Germline assignment: CDR1 LNHDA and CDR2 SQIVND (reference sequence). In DNA form, the CDR3 reads TGTGCCAGTAGTATCCGGTACAGGGGAGGCCAAGAGACCCAGTACTTC. Amino acids: CASSIRYRGGQETQYF.

Comment on this clone: The same CDR3 also results from other DNA sequences found in this sample. The chain links TRBV28 to TRBJ1-2; D ambiguous. Germline V gene lookup returns CDR1 MDHEN and CDR2 SYDVKM. The CDR3 runs to 12 residues. Between the trimmed V and J ends, which lost 5 bases and 4 bases, there was a span of 8 bases. CDR3 coding DNA: TGTGCCAGCAGTCGCGGGAGCTATGGCTACACCTTC. Translating gives CASSRGSYGYTF.

The rearrangement joins TRBV5-1 to TRBJ1-4; D gene unclear. From germline, CDR1 is SGHRS and CDR2 YFSETQ. Trimming cost V 3 bases and J 1 base, with 16 bases left between them. There are 17 residues in the CDR3. The CDR3 nucleotides read TGCGCCAGCAGCTCCTCCGGGTCCCGGGGAACTAATGAAAAACTGTTTTTT. This translates into CASSSSGSRGTNEKLFF.

V gene TRBV6-2 or TRBV6-3 combines with J gene TRBJ1-1, with 10 bases that match TRBD1. J lost 10 bases, V lost 6 bases, and 8 bases had no gene match. Germline loops: CDR1 MNHEY, CDR2 SVGEGT. The CDR3 runs 13 residues. CDR3 in DNA: TGTGCCAGCAGCCCCCCGGGACAGGGGTTAGCTTTCTTT. Its protein product is CASSPPGQGLAFF.

The chain is built from TRBV7-8 and TRBJ1-2, with TRBD1 matching 9 bases. CDR1 and CDR2 from the germline V gene are SGHVS and FQNEAQ. This CDR3 has 16 residues. The J segment lost 4 bases and the V segment lost 5 bases, leaving 11 bases of the junction unmatched. The CDR3 DNA is TGTGCCAGCAGCCCTACCCCGGGACAGGGTCGCTATGGCTACACCTTC. Encoded protein: CASSPTPGQGRYGYTF. The variable domain in full, completed from reference TRBV7-8 and TRBJ1-2, reads GAGVSQSPRYKVAKRGQDVALRCDPISGHVSLFWYQQALGQGPEFLTYFQNEAQLDKSGLPSDRFFAERPEGSVSTLKIQRTQQEDSAVYLCASSPTPGQGRYGYTFGSGTRLTVV.

V is TRBV30 and J is TRBJ2-5, with D perhaps matching TRBD1 (6 bases). CDR3 length: 14 amino acids. The V and J ends lost 0 bases and 0 bases respectively, with 8 bases between them. CDR1 and CDR2 from the germline V gene are GTSNPN and SVGIG (reference sequence). CDR3 bases: TGTGCCTGGAGTGTCTACAGGGACCAAGAGACCCAGTACTTC. It is translated as CAWSVYRDQETQYF. The full variable domain, rest sourced from reference TRBV30 and TRBJ2-5, is SQTIHQWPATLVQPVGSPLSLECTVEGTSNPNLYWYRQAAGRGLQLLFYSVGIGQISSEVPQNLSASRPQDRQFILSSKKLLLSDSGFYLCAWSVYRDQETQYFGPGTRLLVL.

V and J are TRBV10-3 and TRBJ1-2; TRBD1 agrees at 10 bases. CDR1 and CDR2 from the germline V gene are ENHRY and SYGVKD. The ends lost 7 bases at V and 4 bases at J; junction bases unmatched: 15. This CDR3 is built from 17 residues. The CDR3 coding sequence is TGTGCCATCAAGCTGGGACAGGGGACCGCGCCAGGCTATGGCTACACCTTC. Protein product: CAIKLGQGTAPGYGYTF.

The V and J genes are TRBV7-9 and TRBJ2-4, with a weak D call TRBD1 (6 bases). This CDR3 spans 15 amino acids. Germline V gene lookup returns CDR1 SEHNR and CDR2 FQNEAQ (reference sequence). V was shortened by 6 bases and J by 4 bases, with 16 bases between the two germline ends. DNA for the CDR3: TGTGCCAGCAGTCGCTCGACAGGCTCAAAAAACATTCAGTACTTC. This translates into CASSRSTGSKNIQYF.

This chain connects TRBV7-2 to TRBJ1-3, with D tentatively TRBD1 (5 bases). Germline V gives CDR1 SGHTA, CDR2 FQGNSA. V was pared by 6 bases and J by 0 bases, with 18 bases between. This CDR3 comprises 17 residues. The CDR3 reads CASRSGRGTPSGNTIYF. In DNA, the CDR3 is TGTGCCAGCAGGTCAGGGAGGGGTACACCCTCTGGAAACACCATATATTTT. The full variable domain, its missing parts supplied by reference TRBV7-2 and TRBJ1-3, is GAGVSQSPSNKVTEKGKDVELRCDPISGHTALYWYRQSLGQGLEFLIYFQGNSAPDKSGLPSDRFSAERTGGSVSTLTIQRTQQEDSAVYLCASRSGRGTPSGNTIYFGEGSWLTVV.

The genes are TRBV6-5 and TRBJ1-1, with 7 bases matching TRBD1. CDR3 length equals 15 residues. The V gene end was trimmed by 0 bases and the J gene end by 1 base; junction bases not matched to a gene: 2. Germline CDR1 is MNHEY and CDR2 is SVGAGI. The CDR3 coding sequence is TGTGCCAGCAGTTACTCTCACAGGGGGAACACTGAAGCTTTCTTT. It codes for CASSYSHRGNTEAFF.

V is TRBV28 and J is TRBJ1-1; D is perhaps TRBD1 (5 bases). This CDR3 is built from 17 residues. Germline values: CDR1 MDHEN, CDR2 SYDVKM. Trimming left V 4 bases short and J 3 bases short, with 21 bases between. Here the CDR3 reads CASSSPFLQGIYTEAFF. Here the CDR3 DNA reads TGTGCCAGCAGTTCACCTTTCCTTCAGGGAATCTACACTGAAGCTTTCTTT.